This is a list of T cell receptor beta chains from one sample in a study of cytomegalovirus exposure and HLA in healthy donors. Sequencing used immunoSEQ multiplex PCR; TCRdb keeps in-frame clones, though not all of them. This sample has approximately 160,000 clones, with roughly four fifths found just once. The sequenced sample was PBMCs. The source is a man in his late teens or twenties in good health and CMV-seronegative. Both conserved end residues are part of each CDR3.

J	V	length	CDR3
TRBJ2-7	TRBV7-9	15	CASSDSAGVGLEQYF
TRBJ2-7	TRBV11-3	15	CASSLEPAGVKEQYF
TRBJ2-7	TRBV27	16	CASSLSPGTDNDEQYF
TRBJ2-5	TRBV20-1	11	CSAPGQETQYF
NA	TRBV5-1	17	CASSPGGPRDRDYEQYF
TRBJ1-1	TRBV9	14	CASSVGSGATEAFF
TRBJ2-5	TRBV5-1	14	CASSLLARRETQYF
TRBJ2-7	TRBV9	13	CASSEGATYEQYF
TRBJ1-4	TRBV28	14	CASSLTGGNEKLFF
TRBJ2-7	TRBV5-1	15	CASSLGGTAYYEQYF
TRBJ2-5	TRBV7-9	16	CSSRDEGLARVETQYF
TRBJ2-5	TRBV7-2	13	CASSSDREETQYF
TRBJ2-7	TRBV7-5	21	CVRSREGTLGGLTGGYYEQYF
TRBJ2-7	TRBV9	16	CASSQGASGTPYEQYF
TRBJ2-1	TRBV18	14	CASSPRQGAGEQFF